The 2 T cell receptor beta chains presented below share a single source sample, sequenced in a study of cytotoxic CD8 clonotypes in ibrutinib-treated CLL. Assay: immunoSEQ multiplex PCR; the TCRdb copy retains only in-frame clones and omits some. The table includes fewer than 80,000 clones, around three fifths detected once. The specimen comprised PBMCs, sampled after 12 months of ibrutinib treatment. These receptors were obtained from a human donor with chronic lymphocytic leukemia.

This clone was detected only a few times. The chain recombines TRBV2 with TRBJ1-1; TRBD1 agrees at 7 bases. Germline CDR1 and CDR2: SNHLY and FYNNEI. The CDR3 is made up of 15 amino acids. Trimming removed 8 bases from V and 1 base from J; junction bases left unmatched: 10. The CDR3 loop reads CASAGQTLGNTEAFF. The CDR3 nucleotides read TGTGCCAGCGCGGGACAGACTTTGGGGAACACTGAAGCTTTCTTT.

This chain joins TRBV9 and TRBJ1-1; D is undetermined. Germline-derived CDR1 and CDR2 are SGDLS and YYNGEE. V was trimmed by 4 bases and J by 0 bases, leaving 10 bases between them. The length of the CDR3 is 14 residues. This CDR3 reads CASSPNLMNTEAFF. In DNA, the CDR3 is TGTGCCAGCAGCCCAAACTTAATGAACACTGAAGCTTTCTTT.